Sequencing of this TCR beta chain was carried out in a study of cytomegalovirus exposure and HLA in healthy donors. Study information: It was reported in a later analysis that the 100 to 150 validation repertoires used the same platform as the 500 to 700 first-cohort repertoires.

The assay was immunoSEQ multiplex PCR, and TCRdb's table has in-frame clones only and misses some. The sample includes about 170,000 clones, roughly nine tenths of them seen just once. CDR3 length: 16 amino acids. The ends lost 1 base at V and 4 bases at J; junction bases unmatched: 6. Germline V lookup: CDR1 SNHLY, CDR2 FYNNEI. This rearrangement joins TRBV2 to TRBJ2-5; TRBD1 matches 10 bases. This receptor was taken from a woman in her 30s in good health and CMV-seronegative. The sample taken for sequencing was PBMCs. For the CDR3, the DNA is TGTGCCAGCAGTGAAGAGGGACAGGGGTGGGGAGAGACCCAGTACTTC. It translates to CASSEEGQGWGETQYF.